This T cell receptor beta chain was profiled in a study of ipilimumab plus nivolumab after autologous stem cell transplantation. The overall study: Typical patient got 5 or 6 ipilimumab doses and about eight nivolumab doses (median). Broader study findings: Per the authors, repertoire, Treg and microbiota data justify further study.

Turning to this clone: Its antigen is not known.

TCRdb's table, derived via immunoSEQ multiplex PCR, lists solely in-frame clones and lacks some. The table records some 46,000 clones, around nine tenths of them present only once. Dosing: nivolumab 3 mg/kg IV, weeks 1, 4, 7, 10, then every two weeks to week 26. The sample consisted of PBMCs, taken in a trial of ipilimumab plus nivolumab as post-transplant consolidation. The sequence came from a male donor with multiple myeloma.

CDR3 nucleotide sequence: TGTGCCAGCAGTTACTCGGGACAGGGGGCATGGGAGCAGTACTTC. Translating gives CASSYSGQGAWEQYF. The chain recombines TRBV6-6 with TRBJ2-7; 12 nucleotides agree with TRBD1. The CDR3 consists of 15 residues. V lost 0 bases to trimming and J lost 7 bases; unmatched junction nucleotides: 4. Germline CDR1 MNHNY, CDR2 SVGAGI (reference sequence).